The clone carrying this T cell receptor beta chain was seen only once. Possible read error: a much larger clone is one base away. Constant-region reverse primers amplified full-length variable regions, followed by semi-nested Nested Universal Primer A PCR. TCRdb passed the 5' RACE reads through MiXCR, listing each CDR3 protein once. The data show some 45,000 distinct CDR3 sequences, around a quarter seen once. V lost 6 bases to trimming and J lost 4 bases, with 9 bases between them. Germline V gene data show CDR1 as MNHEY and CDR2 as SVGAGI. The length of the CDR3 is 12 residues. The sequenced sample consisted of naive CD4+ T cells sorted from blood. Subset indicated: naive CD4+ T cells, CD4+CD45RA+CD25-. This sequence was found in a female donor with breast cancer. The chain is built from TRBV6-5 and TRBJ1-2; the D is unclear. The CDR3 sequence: CASRGSSYGYTF. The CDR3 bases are TGTGCCAGCAGAGGCAGTAGCTATGGCTACACCTTC.